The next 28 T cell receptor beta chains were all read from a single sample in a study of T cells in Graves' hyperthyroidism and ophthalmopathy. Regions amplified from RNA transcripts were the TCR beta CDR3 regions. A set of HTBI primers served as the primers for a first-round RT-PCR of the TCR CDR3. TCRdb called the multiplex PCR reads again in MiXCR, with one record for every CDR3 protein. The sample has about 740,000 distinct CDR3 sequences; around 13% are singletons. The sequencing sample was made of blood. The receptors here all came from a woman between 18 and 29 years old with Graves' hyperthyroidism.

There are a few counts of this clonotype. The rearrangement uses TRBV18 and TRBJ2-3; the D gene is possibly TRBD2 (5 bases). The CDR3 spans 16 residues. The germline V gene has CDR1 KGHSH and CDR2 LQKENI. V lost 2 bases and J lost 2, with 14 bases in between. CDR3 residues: CASSPGRAGFTDTQYF. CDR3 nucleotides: TGTGCCAGCTCACCAGGGCGGGCTGGTTTCACAGATACGCAGTATTTT.

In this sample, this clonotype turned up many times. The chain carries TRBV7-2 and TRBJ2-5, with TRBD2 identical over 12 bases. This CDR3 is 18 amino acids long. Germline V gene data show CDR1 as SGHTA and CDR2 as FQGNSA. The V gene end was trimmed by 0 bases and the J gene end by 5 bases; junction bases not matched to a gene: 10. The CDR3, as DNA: TGTGCCAGCAGCTTAGCGCGGCTAGCGGGAGGGATCGGGGAGACCCAGTACTTC. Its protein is CASSLARLAGGIGETQYF.

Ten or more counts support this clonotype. The CDR3 reads CAWKGNQETQYF. DNA for the CDR3: TGTGCCTGGAAAGGGAATCAAGAGACCCAGTACTTC. The chain recombines TRBV30 with TRBJ2-5; D is ambiguous. The CDR3 has 12 amino acids. V was pared by 4 bases and J by 2 bases, with 8 bases between. Germline CDR1 GTSNPN, CDR2 SVGIG (reference sequence).

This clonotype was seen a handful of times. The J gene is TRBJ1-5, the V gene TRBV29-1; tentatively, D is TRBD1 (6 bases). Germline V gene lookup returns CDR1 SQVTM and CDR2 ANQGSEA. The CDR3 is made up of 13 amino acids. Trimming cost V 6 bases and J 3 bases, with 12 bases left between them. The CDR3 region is CSVSQGINQPQHF. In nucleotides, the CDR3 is TGCAGCGTGAGCCAGGGGATCAATCAGCCCCAGCATTTT.

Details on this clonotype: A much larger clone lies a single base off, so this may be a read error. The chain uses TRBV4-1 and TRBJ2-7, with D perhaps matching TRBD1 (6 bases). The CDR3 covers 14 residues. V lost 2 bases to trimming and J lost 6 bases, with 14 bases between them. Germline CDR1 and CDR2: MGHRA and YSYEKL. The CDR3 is CASSQSQGGSEQYF. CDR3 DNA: TGCGCCAGCAGCCAATCGCAAGGGGGTAGCGAGCAGTACTTC.

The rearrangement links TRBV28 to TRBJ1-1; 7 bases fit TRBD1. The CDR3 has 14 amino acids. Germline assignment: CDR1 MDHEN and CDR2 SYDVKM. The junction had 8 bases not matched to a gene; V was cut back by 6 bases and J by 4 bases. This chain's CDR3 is CASRPTGSSTEAFF. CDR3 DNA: TGTGCCAGCAGACCGACAGGGTCGTCCACTGAAGCTTTCTTT.

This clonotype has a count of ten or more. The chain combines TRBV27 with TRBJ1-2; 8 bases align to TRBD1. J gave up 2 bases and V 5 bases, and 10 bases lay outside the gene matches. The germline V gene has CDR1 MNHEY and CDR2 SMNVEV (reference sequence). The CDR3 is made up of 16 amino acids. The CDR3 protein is CASSTLSGQENYGYTF. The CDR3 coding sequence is TGTGCCAGCAGTACCTTATCGGGACAGGAGAACTATGGCTACACCTTC.

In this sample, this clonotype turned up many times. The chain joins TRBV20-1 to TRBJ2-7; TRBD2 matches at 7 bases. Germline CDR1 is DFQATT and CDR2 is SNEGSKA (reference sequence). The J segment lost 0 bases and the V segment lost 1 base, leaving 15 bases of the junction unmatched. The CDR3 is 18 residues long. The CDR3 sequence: CSARAGGRDGLPSYEQYF. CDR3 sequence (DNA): TGCAGTGCTAGAGCGGGAGGCAGGGACGGACTACCCTCCTACGAGCAGTACTTC.

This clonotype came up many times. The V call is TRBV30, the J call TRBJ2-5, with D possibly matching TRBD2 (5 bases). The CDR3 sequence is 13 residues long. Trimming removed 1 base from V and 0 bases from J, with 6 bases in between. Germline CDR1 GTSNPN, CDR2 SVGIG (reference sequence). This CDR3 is CAWSGGNQETQYF. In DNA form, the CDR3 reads TGTGCCTGGAGTGGAGGGAACCAAGAGACCCAGTACTTC.

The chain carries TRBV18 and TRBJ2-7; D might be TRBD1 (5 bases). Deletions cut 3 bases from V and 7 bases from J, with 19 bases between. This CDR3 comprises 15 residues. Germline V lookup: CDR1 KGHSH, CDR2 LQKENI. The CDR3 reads CASSPDSLREREQYF. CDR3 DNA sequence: TGTGCCAGCTCACCCGACAGCCTACGAGAGAGAGAGCAGTACTTC.

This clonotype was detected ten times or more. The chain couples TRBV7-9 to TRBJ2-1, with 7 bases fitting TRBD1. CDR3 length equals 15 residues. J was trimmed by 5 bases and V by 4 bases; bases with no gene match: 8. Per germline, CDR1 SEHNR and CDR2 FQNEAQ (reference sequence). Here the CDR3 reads CASSSRGLSHNEQFF. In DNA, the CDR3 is TGTGCCAGCAGCTCTAGGGGGCTTTCCCACAATGAGCAGTTCTTC.

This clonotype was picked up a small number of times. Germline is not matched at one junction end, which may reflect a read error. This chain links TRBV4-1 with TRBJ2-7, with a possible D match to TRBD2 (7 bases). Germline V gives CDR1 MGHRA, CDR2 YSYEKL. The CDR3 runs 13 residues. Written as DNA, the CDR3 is TGCGCCAGCAGCCAAGGGGAGGGACACGAGCAGTGCTTC. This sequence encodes CASSQGEGHEQCF.

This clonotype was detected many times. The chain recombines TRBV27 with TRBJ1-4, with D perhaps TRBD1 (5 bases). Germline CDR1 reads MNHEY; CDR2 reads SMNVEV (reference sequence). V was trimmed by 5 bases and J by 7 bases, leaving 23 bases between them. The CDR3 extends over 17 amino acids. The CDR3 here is CASSPNGGLRGGEKLFF. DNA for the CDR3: TGTGCCAGCAGTCCCAACGGGGGGTTGAGGGGTGGTGAAAAACTGTTTTTT.

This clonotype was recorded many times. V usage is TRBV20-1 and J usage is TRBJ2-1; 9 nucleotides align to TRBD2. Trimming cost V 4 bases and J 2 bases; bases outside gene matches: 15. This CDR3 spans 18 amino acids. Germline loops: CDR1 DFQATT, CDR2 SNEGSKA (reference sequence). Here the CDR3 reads CSATHTPRAGGPYNEQFF. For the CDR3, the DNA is TGCAGTGCTACTCACACACCCCGAGCGGGGGGCCCCTACAATGAGCAGTTCTTC.

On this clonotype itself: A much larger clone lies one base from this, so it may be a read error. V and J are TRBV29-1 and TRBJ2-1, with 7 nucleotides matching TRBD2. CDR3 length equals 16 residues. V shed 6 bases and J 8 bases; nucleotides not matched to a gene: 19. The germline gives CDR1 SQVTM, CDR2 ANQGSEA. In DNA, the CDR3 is TGCAGCGTCGCAACTATGTGGGAGGGCCCCGGGGATGAGCAGTTCTTC. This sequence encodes CSVATMWEGPGDEQFF.

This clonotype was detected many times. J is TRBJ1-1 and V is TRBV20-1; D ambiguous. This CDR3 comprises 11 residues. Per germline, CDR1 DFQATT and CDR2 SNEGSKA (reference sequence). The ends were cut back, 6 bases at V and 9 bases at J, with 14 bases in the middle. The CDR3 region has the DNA TGCAGTGCGGCGCCGGGTCCCCAAGCTTTCTTT. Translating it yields CSAAPGPQAFF.

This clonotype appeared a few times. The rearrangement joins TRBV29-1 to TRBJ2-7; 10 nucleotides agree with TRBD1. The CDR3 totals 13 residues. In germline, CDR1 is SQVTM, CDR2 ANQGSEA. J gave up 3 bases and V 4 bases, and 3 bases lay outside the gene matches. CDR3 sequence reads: CSVVDRGIYEQYF. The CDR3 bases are TGCAGCGTTGTGGACAGGGGGATCTACGAGCAGTACTTC.

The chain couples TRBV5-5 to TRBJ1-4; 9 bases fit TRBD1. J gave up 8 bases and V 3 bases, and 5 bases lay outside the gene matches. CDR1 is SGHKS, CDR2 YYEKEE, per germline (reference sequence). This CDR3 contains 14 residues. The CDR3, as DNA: TGTGCCAGCAGCTGGAGGGGACAGGGCGAAAAACTGTTTTTT. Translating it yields CASSWRGQGEKLFF.

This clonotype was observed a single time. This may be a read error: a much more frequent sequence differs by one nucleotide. CDR3 nucleotides: TGTGCCAGCAGTGTCTGGGGACTAGACACAGATACGCAGTATTTT. The encoded protein is CASSVWGLDTDTQYF. The chain carries TRBV2 and TRBJ2-3; 8 nucleotides line up with TRBD2. J was trimmed by 2 bases and V by 4 bases; bases with no gene match: 5. Germline V gives CDR1 SNHLY, CDR2 FYNNEI. The CDR3 has 15 amino acids.

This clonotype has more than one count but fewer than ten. CDR3 coding DNA: TGCGCCAGCAGCCAAGATTGGGGACAGGCCTACGAGCAGTACTTC. Translating gives CASSQDWGQAYEQYF. The gene calls are TRBV4-3 and TRBJ2-7; 8 bases fit TRBD1. The length of the CDR3 is 15 residues. After removal of 0 bases from V and 2 bases from J, the junction contained 3 bases not matched to a gene. Germline CDR1 is LGHNA and CDR2 is YSLEER.

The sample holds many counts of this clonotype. In DNA form, the CDR3 reads TGTGCCAGCAGTTCCCAACCGACAGGGGGATACGAGCAGTACTTC. Protein sequence: CASSSQPTGGYEQYF. The chain employs TRBV27 and TRBJ2-7, with TRBD1 matching over 9 bases. The CDR3 covers 15 residues. The ends lost 4 bases at V and 4 bases at J; junction bases unmatched: 8. Germline-derived CDR1 and CDR2 are MNHEY and SMNVEV (reference sequence).

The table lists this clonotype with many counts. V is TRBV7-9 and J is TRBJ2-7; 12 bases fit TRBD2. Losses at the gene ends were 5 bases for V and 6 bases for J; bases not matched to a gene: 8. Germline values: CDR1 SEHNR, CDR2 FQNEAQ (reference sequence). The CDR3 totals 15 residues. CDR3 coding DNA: TGTGCCAGCAGCCCACGACTAGCGGGAGCCGGCGAGCAGTACTTC. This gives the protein CASSPRLAGAGEQYF.

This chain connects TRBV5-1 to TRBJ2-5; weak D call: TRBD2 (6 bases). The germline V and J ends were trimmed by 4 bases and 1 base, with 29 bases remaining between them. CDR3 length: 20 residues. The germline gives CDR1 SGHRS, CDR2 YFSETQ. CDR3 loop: CASSVLTGGARHPTQETQYF. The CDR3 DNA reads TGCGCCAGCAGCGTGCTAACAGGAGGGGCGAGGCACCCGACCCAAGAGACCCAGTACTTC.

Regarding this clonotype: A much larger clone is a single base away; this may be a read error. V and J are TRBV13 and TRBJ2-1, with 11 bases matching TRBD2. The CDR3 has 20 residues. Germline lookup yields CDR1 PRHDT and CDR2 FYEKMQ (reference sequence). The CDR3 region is CAGSSPGLFSGLAGNNEQFF. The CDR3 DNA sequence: TGTGCCGGCAGCTCGCCGGGCCTCTTTTCCGGACTAGCGGGTAACAATGAGCAGTTCTTC.

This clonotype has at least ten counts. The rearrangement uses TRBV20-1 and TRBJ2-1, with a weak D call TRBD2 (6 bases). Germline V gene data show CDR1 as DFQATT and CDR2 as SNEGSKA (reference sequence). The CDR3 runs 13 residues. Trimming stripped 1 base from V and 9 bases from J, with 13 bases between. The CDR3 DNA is TGCAGTGCTAGAGGAAGACTAGTTAGTGAGCAGTTCTTC. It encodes CSARGRLVSEQFF.

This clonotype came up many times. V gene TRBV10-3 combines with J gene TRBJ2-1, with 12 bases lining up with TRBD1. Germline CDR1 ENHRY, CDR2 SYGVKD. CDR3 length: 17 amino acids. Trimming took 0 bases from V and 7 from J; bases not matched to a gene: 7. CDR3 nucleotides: TGTGCCATCAGTGAGTCGGGACAGGGGGCGAAGGAAAATGAGCAGTTCTTC. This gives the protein CAISESGQGAKENEQFF.

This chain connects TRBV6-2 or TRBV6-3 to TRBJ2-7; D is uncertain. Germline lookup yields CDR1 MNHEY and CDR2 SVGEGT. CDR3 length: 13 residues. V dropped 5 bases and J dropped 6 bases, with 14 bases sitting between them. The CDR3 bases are TGTGCCAGCAGTCTCTCGGCCCGCAGCGAGCAGTACTTC. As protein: CASSLSARSEQYF.

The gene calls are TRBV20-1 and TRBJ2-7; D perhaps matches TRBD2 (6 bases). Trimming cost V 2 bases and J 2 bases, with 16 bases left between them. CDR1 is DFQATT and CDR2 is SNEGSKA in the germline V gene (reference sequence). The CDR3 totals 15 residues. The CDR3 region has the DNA TGCAGTGCTAGAACCATCGAAGTAGCGGCCTACGAGCAGTACTTC. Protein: CSARTIEVAAYEQYF.